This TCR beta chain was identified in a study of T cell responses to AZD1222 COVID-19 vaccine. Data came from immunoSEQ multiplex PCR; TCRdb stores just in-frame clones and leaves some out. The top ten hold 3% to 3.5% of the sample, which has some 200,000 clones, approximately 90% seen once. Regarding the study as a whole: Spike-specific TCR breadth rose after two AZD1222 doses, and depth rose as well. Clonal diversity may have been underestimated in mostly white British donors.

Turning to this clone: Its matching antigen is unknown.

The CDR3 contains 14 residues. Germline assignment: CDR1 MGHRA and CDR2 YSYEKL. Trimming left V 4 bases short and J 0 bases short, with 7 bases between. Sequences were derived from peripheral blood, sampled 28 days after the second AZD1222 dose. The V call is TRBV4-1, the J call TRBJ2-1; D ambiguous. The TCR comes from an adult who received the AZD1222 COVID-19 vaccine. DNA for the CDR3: TGCGCCAGCAGCCGCGGAGACTCCTACAATGAGCAGTTCTTC. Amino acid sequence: CASSRGDSYNEQFF.